The source of this TCR beta chain is a study of blood T cell repertoires in COVID-19. Turning to the study itself: Some COVID-19 samples were acute and others convalescent; all came from the United States, Italy and Spain. Sample material is recorded as cDNA or gDNA derived from T cells, B-cell-depleted T cells, or PBMCs.

V was pared by 5 bases and J by 0 bases, with 6 bases of the junction left unmatched. The V gene's germline CDR1 is MDHEN and CDR2 SYDVKM. CDR3 length equals 15 residues. By sample share, this clone is medium-sized. Methods used by the authors: Amplification with reference gene primers provided the estimates of nucleated cell counts. Some clones are missing from TCRdb's copy, which holds only in-frame ones; the method was immunoSEQ multiplex PCR. V and J calls and clone size are given by that table; D and trimming were obtained from the DNA. Here the sample spans 85,000 or so clones, about 96% being singletons.

The sequencing sample was made of peripheral blood. This clonotype was sampled from a human donor with active COVID-19. The donor label of this sample is uncertain. The V and J genes are TRBV28 and TRBJ2-5; 7 bases map to TRBD1. CDR3 region: CASSPPTGYQETQYF. The CDR3 nucleotides are TGTGCCAGCAGTCCTCCGACAGGGTACCAAGAGACCCAGTACTTC.